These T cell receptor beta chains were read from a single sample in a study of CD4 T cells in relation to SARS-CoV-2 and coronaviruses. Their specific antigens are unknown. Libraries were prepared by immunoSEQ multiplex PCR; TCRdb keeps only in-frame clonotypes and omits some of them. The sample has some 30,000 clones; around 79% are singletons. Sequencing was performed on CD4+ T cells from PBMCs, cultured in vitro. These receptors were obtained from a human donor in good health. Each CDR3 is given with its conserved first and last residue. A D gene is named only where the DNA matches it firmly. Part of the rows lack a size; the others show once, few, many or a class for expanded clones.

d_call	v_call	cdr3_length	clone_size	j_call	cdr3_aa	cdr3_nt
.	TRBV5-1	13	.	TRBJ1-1	CASEEGRGTEAFF	TGCGCCAGCGAAGAGGGAAGGGGGACTGAAGCTTTCTTT
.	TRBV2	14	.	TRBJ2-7	CASSEGRGRYEQYF	TGTGCCAGCAGTGAAGGGAGGGGGCGTTACGAGCAGTACTTC
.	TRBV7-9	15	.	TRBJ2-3	CASSFGGGGTDTQYF	TGTGCCAGCAGCTTCGGCGGAGGGGGCACAGATACGCAGTATTTT
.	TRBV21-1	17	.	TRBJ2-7	CASSRLGFSGRAYEQYF	TGTGCCAGCAGCCGACTAGGGTTTAGCGGGAGGGCCTACGAGCAGTACTTC
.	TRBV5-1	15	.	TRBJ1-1	CASSTGAQMNTEAFF	TGCGCCAGCAGCACCGGGGCTCAAATGAACACTGAAGCTTTCTTT
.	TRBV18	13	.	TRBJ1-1	CASSTGMNTEAFF	TGTGCCAGCTCTACAGGGATGAACACTGAAGCTTTCTTT
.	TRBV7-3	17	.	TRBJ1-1	CASSLDPGGGVWTEAFF	TGTGCCAGCAGCTTAGACCCCGGGGGCGGAGTTTGGACTGAAGCTTTCTTT
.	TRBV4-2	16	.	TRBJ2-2	CASRDQGGSNTGELFF	TGTGCCAGCAGGGACCAGGGGGGATCGAACACCGGGGAGCTGTTTTTT
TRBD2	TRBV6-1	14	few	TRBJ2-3	CASSPGGASYTQYF	TGTGCCAGCAGCCCCGGGGGGGCTTCGTATACGCAGTATTTT
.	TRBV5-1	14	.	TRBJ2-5	CASSLETGPRTQYF	TGCGCCAGCAGCTTGGAAACGGGCCCTCGGACCCAGTACTTC